This T cell receptor (beta chain) was sequenced during a study of OX40 agonist ivuxolimab in advanced cancers. Study results and caveats: On average, a greater number of expanded clones characterised CD8+ T cells relative to CD4+. At 0.1 to 3.0 mg/kg and by week 6, CD4+ and CD8+ T cells in the blood had expanded clonally.

Generated by immunoSEQ multiplex PCR, the TCRdb table keeps only in-frame clones and is missing some. This sample has 40,000 to 60,000 clones, with 80% to 85% found just once. CDR1 is SGHRS and CDR2 is YFSETQ in the germline V gene. The germline V and J ends were trimmed by 1 base and 1 base, with 9 bases remaining between them. This CDR3 region has 15 residues. Worth noting for this clone: The antigen is undetermined.

The source was CD4+ or CD8+ T cells sorted from blood, collected in a trial of the OX40 agonist ivuxolimab. This TCR was sampled from an adult with an advanced solid tumor such as melanoma, head and neck, liver or kidney cancer. The V and J genes are TRBV5-1 and TRBJ2-1, with D perhaps matching TRBD2 (5 bases). CDR3 loop: CASSLTIASYNEQFF. CDR3 DNA: TGCGCCAGCAGCTTGACGATAGCGTCCTACAATGAGCAGTTCTTC.